Each of the 11 T cell receptor beta chains below was sequenced from the same sample in a study of shared clonotypes between healthy human individuals. Naive CD8 isolation took CD45RO-negative cells positively selected for CCR7 and excluded terminally differentiated effector memory CD45RA+ cells. Generated by immunoSEQ multiplex PCR, the TCRdb table keeps only in-frame clones and is missing some. The repertoire holds millions of clones, about 95% seen once, with about 1.1% in the top ten. Sequenced material: naive CD8+ T cells sorted from blood. These receptors came from a man aged 18 to 30 in good health.

The rearrangement links TRBV6-5 to TRBJ2-3; no reliable D call. V was trimmed by 0 bases and J by 1 base, leaving 8 bases between them. This CDR3 contains 15 residues. Germline V gene data show CDR1 as MNHEY and CDR2 as SVGAGI. CDR3: CASSYSIPGTDTQYF. CDR3 coding DNA: TGTGCCAGCAGTTACTCGATCCCAGGCACAGATACGCAGTATTTT.

This chain connects TRBV11-2 to TRBJ1-2; D is unresolved. This CDR3 is built from 14 residues. Trimming left V 5 bases short and J 2 bases short, with 12 bases between. Looked up from germline, CDR1 is SGHAT and CDR2 is FQNNGV. CDR3 amino acids: CASSPRPRNYGYTF. DNA for the CDR3: TGTGCCAGCAGCCCCAGACCGCGGAACTATGGCTACACCTTC.

CDR3 in DNA: TGTGCCAGCAGGGGAAGTATAGCGGGAGTATTCTACGAGCAGTACTTC. Translating gives CASRGSIAGVFYEQYF. The chain employs TRBV2 and TRBJ2-7; 9 positions match TRBD2. The length of the CDR3 is 16 residues. Germline CDR1 and CDR2: SNHLY and FYNNEI. J gave up 3 bases and V 6 bases, and 12 bases lay outside the gene matches.

The V and J genes are TRBV11-2 and TRBJ2-7; D remains unclear. The V gene lost 1 base and the J gene lost 7 bases, with 8 bases spanning the gap. Germline V gene sequence: CDR1 SGHAT, CDR2 FQNNGV. This CDR3 region has 12 residues. CDR3 sequence reads: CASSLGTAEQYF. CDR3 DNA sequence: TGTGCCAGCAGCTTAGGGACGGCAGAGCAGTACTTC.

The V call is TRBV21-1, the J call TRBJ2-5. TRBV21-1 is listed as a pseudogene. This CDR3 has 15 amino acids. For the CDR3, the DNA is TGTGCCAGCAGCAAAGGGGCGGCCCGCCAAGAGACCCAGTACTTC. It translates to CASSKGAARQETQYF.

The chain carries TRBV9 and TRBJ2-2; unclear D gene. V gave up 0 bases and J gave up 4 bases, with 10 bases separating them. The length of the CDR3 is 15 residues. The germline CDR1 and CDR2 sequences are SGDLS and YYNGEE. CDR3 sequence reads: CASSVVGYGTGELFF. DNA of the CDR3: TGTGCCAGCAGCGTAGTAGGGTATGGCACCGGGGAGCTGTTTTTT.

The chain carries TRBV29-1 and TRBJ2-3, with a weak D call TRBD2 (6 bases). The CDR3 is 14 residues long. V lost 0 bases and J 4 bases, leaving 11 bases between the germline ends. From germline, CDR1 is SQVTM and CDR2 ANQGSEA. The CDR3 nucleotides are TGCAGCGTTGAAGATATGGGGGGTGCAGATACGCAGTATTTT. This encodes CSVEDMGGADTQYF.

V usage is TRBV7-3 and J usage is TRBJ2-1; possible D gene TRBD1, 6 bases. The V and J ends lost 5 bases and 4 bases respectively, with 18 bases between them. There are 16 residues in the CDR3. In germline, CDR1 is SGHTA, CDR2 FQGTGA. Here the CDR3 DNA reads TGTGCCAGCAGCGCAACCCGGACAGTACTATACAATGAGCAGTTCTTC. It translates to CASSATRTVLYNEQFF.

The chain uses TRBV4-2 and TRBJ2-7, with D uncertain. The germline gives CDR1 LGHNA, CDR2 YNFKEQ. CDR3 length equals 14 residues. V lost 4 bases and J 1 base, leaving 11 bases between the germline ends. The CDR3 loop is CASSPPDRSYEQYF. CDR3 bases: TGTGCCAGCAGCCCCCCGGACCGGTCCTACGAGCAGTACTTC.

The genes are TRBV28 and TRBJ2-5; unclear D gene. The germline V and J ends were trimmed by 5 bases and 0 bases, with 13 bases remaining between them. The germline gives CDR1 MDHEN, CDR2 SYDVKM. This CDR3 is 15 amino acids long. CDR3 bases: TGTGCCAGCAGTCTGGACGCCGGGTACCAAGAGACCCAGTACTTC. Amino acids: CASSLDAGYQETQYF. Full variable domain (outside the CDR3, taken from reference TRBV28 and TRBJ2-5): DVKVTQSSRYLVKRTGEKVFLECVQDMDHENMFWYRQDPGLGLRLIYFSYDVKMKEKGDIPEGYSVSREKKERFSLILESASTNQTSMYLCASSLDAGYQETQYFGPGTRLLVL.

Turning to this clone: The same CDR3 also results from other DNA sequences found in this sample. The chain has TRBV4-1 and TRBJ1-2, with TRBD1 matching over 10 bases. J was trimmed by 8 bases and V by 3 bases; bases with no gene match: 6. Germline assignment: CDR1 MGHRA and CDR2 YSYEKL. CDR3 length equals 14 residues. CDR3 DNA sequence: TGCGCCAGCAGCCACGATGGGACAGGGGACGGCTACACCTTC. Encoded protein: CASSHDGTGDGYTF.